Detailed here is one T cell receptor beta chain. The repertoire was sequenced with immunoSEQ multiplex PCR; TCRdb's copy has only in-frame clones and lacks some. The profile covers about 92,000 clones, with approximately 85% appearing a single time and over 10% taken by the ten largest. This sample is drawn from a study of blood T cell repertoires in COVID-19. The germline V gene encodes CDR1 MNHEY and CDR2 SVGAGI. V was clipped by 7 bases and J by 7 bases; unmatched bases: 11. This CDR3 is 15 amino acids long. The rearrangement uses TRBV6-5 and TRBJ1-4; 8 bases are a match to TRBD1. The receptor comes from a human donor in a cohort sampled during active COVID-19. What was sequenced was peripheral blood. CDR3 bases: TGTGCCAGCAACGAGGGACAGGTAGGCGGTGAAAAACTGTTTTTT. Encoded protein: CASNEGQVGGEKLFF.